Listed below are T cell receptor beta chains from one sample, sequenced in a study of CD8+CD57+ T cells in acquired aplastic anemia. TCRdb independently ran MiXCR on the reads; one entry per CDR3 protein. Of 260,000 or so distinct CDR3 sequences listed, roughly 82% are singletons. Specimen: sorted CD4+, CD8+, or CD8+CD57+ T cells (not recorded which) from PBMCs. The source is a human donor with aplastic anemia. The CDR3 runs from the conserved cysteine through the conserved F or W. D genes are given only for firm matches.

>TRBJ2-7|NA|TRBV11-2
CASSGGLLAYEQYF
TGTGCCAGCAGCGGAGGCCTCCTAGCCTACGAGCAGTACTTC
>TRBJ1-1|NA|TRBV7-9
CASSLDLAGDTQYFF
TGTGCCAGCAGCTTAGATCTAGCAGGCGACACGCAGTATTTCTTT
>TRBJ1-1|TRBD1|TRBV5-4
CASSLLGTGNTEAFF
TGTGCCAGCAGCCTACTAGGGACAGGGAACACTGAAGCTTTCTTT
>TRBJ1-2|NA|TRBV7-6
CASSLAHGTKDTF
TGTGCCAGCAGCTTAGCCCACGGGACAAAAGACACCTTC
>TRBJ2-1|TRBD2|TRBV24-1
CATSEDLAGGPLDEQFF
TGTGCCACCAGTGAGGATCTAGCGGGAGGGCCGTTGGATGAGCAGTTCTTC
>TRBJ1-6|NA|TRBV11-3
CASSLDLTNSPLHF
TGTGCCAGCAGCTTGGATCTCACAAATTCACCCCTCCACTTT
>TRBJ2-5|NA|TRBV5-1
CASSLEFYGKTQYF
TGCGCCAGCAGCTTGGAATTCTACGGGAAGACCCAGTACTTC
>TRBJ2-3|NA|TRBV9
CASSLREHTDNLYF
TGTGCCAGCAGCTTACGGGAACACACGGATAATTTGTATTTT
>TRBJ2-4|TRBD1|TRBV15
CATSRDRQGGNIQYF
TGTGCCACCAGCAGAGATAGACAGGGGGGGAACATTCAGTACTTC
>TRBJ2-1|NA|TRBV7-9
CASSMGRGLGEQFFF
NA